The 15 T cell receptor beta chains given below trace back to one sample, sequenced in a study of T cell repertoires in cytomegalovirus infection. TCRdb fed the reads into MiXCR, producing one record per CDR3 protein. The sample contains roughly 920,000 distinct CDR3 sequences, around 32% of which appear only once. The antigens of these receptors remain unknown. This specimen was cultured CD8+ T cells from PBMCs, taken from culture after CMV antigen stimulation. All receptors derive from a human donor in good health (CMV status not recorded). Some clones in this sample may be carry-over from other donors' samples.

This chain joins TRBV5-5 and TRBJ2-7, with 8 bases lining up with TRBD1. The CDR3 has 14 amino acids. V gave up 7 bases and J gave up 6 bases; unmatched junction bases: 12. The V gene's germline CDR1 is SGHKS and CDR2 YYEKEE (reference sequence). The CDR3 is CASGAWQGASEQYF. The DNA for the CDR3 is TGTGCCAGCGGGGCATGGCAGGGGGCATCCGAGCAGTACTTC.

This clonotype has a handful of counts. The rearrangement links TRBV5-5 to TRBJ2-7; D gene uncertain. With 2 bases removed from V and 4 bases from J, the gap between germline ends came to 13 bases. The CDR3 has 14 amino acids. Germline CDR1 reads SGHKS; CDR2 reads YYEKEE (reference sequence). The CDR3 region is CASSFRDIRYEQYF. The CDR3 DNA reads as TGTGCCAGCAGCTTCCGTGACATAAGGTACGAGCAGTACTTC.

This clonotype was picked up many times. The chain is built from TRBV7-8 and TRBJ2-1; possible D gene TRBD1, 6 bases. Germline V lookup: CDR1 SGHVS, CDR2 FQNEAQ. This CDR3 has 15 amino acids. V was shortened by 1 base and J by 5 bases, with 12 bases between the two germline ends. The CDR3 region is CASSLESRTDNEQFF. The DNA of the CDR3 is TGTGCCAGCAGCTTAGAGTCAAGGACAGACAATGAGCAGTTCTTC.

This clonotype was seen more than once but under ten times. The CDR3 reads CASSFWVRDNNSPLHF. As DNA, the CDR3 is TGTGCCAGCAGTTTTTGGGTCCGGGACAATAATTCACCCCTCCACTTT. The chain is built from TRBV12-3 or TRBV12-4 and TRBJ1-6; the D gene is possibly TRBD1 (6 bases). The V end was cut by 3 bases, the J end by 5 bases, with 14 bases between. The CDR3 runs 16 residues.

The CDR3 loop reads CSARDPLRTGELFF. Written as DNA, the CDR3 is TGCAGTGCTAGAGATCCCCTAAGGACCGGGGAGCTGTTTTTT. The chain employs TRBV20-1 and TRBJ2-2; D is unclear. V dropped 0 bases and J dropped 5 bases, with 10 bases sitting between them. The CDR3 is 14 residues long. Germline-derived CDR1 and CDR2 are DFQATT and SNEGSKA (reference sequence).

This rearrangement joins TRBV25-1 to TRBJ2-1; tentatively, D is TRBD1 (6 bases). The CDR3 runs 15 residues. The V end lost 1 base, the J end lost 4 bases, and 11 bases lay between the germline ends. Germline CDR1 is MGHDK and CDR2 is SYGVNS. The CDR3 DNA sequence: TGTGCCAGCAGTGAATTGGCAGGGGAGTACAATGAGCAGTTCTTC. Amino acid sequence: CASSELAGEYNEQFF.

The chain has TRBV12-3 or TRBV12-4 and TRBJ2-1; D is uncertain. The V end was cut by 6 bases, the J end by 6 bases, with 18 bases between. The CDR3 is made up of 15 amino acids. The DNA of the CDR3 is TGTGCCAGCAGCACTCCCCCTAGAACGTTCAATGAGCAGTTCTTC. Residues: CASSTPPRTFNEQFF.

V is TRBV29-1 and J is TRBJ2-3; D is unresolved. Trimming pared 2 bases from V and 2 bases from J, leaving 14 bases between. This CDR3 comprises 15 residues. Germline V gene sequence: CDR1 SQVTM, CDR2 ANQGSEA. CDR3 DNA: TGCAGCGTTGAATCTGGAGACTTGTCCACAGATACGCAGTATTTT. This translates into CSVESGDLSTDTQYF.

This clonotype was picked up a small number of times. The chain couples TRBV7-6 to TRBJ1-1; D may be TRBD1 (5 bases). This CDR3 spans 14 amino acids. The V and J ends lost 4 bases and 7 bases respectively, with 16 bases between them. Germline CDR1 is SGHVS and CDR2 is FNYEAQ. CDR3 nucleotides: TGTGCCAGCAGCTCTCTACTGGGGGGAGGTGAAGCTTTCTTT. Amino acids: CASSSLLGGGEAFF.

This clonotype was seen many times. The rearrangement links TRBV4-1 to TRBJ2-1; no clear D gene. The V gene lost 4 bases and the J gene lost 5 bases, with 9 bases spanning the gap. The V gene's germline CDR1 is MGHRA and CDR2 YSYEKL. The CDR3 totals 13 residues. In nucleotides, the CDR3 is TGCGCCAGCAGCCCATCCGGTGACAATGAGCAGTTCTTC. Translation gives CASSPSGDNEQFF.

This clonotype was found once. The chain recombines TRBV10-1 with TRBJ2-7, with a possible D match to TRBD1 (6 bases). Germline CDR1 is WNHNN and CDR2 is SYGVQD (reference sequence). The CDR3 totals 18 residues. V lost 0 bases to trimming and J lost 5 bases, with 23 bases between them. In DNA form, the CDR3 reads TGCGCCAGCAGTGAGTCCCCTACAGGGCTCACCCGTCCCAACGAGCAGTACTTC. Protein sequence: CASSESPTGLTRPNEQYF.

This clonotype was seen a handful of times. The DNA of the CDR3 is TGTGCCAGCACCTTGGGGACAGACTACGAGCAGTACTTC. Its translation: CASTLGTDYEQYF. V is TRBV12-3 or TRBV12-4 and J is TRBJ2-7, with 7 bases identical to TRBD1. V lost 7 bases to trimming and J lost 3 bases; unmatched junction nucleotides: 6. CDR3 size: 13 residues.

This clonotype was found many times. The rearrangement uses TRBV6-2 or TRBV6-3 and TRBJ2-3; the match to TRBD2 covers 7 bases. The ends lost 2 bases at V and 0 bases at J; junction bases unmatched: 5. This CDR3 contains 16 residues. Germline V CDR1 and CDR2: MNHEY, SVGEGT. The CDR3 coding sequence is TGTGCCAGCAGTTACGTCCCGGGACTAAGCACAGATACGCAGTATTTT. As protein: CASSYVPGLSTDTQYF.

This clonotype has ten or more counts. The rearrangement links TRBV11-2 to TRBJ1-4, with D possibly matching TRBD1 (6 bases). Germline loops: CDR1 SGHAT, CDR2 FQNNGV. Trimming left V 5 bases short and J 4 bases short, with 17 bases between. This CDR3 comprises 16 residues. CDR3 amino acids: CASSRTYRVGNEKLFF. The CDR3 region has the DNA TGTGCCAGCAGCCGAACCTACAGGGTCGGTAATGAAAAACTGTTTTTT.

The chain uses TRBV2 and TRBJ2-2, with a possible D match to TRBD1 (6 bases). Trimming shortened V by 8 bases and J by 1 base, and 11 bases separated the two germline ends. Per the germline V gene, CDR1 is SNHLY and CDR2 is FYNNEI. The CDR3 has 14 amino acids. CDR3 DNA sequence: TGTGCCAGCCACAGGGCCCAGAACACCGGGGAGCTGTTTTTT. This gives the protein CASHRAQNTGELFF. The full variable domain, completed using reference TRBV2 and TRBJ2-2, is EPEVTQTPSHQVTQMGQEVILRCVPISNHLYFYWYRQILGQKVEFLVSFYNNEISEKSEIFDDQFSVERPDGSNFTLKIRSTKLEDSAMYFCASHRAQNTGELFFGEGSRLTVL.